This T cell receptor (beta chain) emerged from a study of blood T cell repertoires in COVID-19. The wider study: Researchers got acute and convalescent COVID-19 samples from the United States, Italy and Spain.

Per the original methods: Estimation of nucleated cell counts relied on the amplification of reference gene primers. Sequencing was performed with immunoSEQ multiplex PCR; in TCRdb, only in-frame clones are kept and a portion is missing. The DNA gave D and trimming, while V, J and clone size come from that table. The sample yields roughly 100,000 clones, about 72% seen once. This clone was seen a few times. The germline V gene has CDR1 MDHEN and CDR2 SYDVKM. The CDR3 extends over 13 amino acids. V dropped 2 bases and J dropped 8 bases, with 9 bases sitting between them. This chain uses TRBV28 with TRBJ1-4; perhaps TRBD1 as D (5 bases). The TCR was taken from a man aged 60 to 69 with active or convalescent COVID-19. Sequenced: peripheral blood. The CDR3 sequence: CASSLIQVEKLFF. CDR3 DNA sequence: TGTGCCAGCAGTTTAATACAGGTAGAAAAACTGTTTTTT.